This entry concerns a single T cell receptor (beta chain). Germline values: CDR1 SGHRS, CDR2 YFSETQ. CDR3 length: 18 residues. The data derive from a study of T cells expressing NK-cell markers. Overall study context: Source material for TCR beta repertoires consisted of sorted CD3+CD56+NKG2C+, CD3+CD56+NKG2C- and CD3+CD56-NKG2C+ T cells. Serological testing identified most of the eight sequenced donors as HCMV-seropositive and one as seronegative.

Reprocessing the 5' RACE reads, TCRdb reports a single entry for every CDR3 protein and omits DNA. The table for this sample gives over 250,000 distinct CDR3 sequences. The sample taken for sequencing was blood T cells: a sorted CD56 or NKG2C T cell subset, CD4+ or CD8+ T cells, or bulk PBMC T cells (not recorded which). J is TRBJ2-3 and V is TRBV5-1; no DNA is available, so the TRBD1 call from TCRdb remains unchecked. The sequence was obtained from a woman between 18 and 70 years old in good health. The CDR3 loop is CASSLIVPTPGGSDTQYF. The variable domain in full, completed from reference TRBV5-1 and TRBJ2-3, reads KAGVTQTPRYLIKTRGQQVTLSCSPISGHRSVSWYQQTPGQGLQFLFEYFSETQRNKGNFPGRFSGRQFSNSRSEMNVSTLELGDSALYLCASSLIVPTPGGSDTQYFGPGTRLTVL.